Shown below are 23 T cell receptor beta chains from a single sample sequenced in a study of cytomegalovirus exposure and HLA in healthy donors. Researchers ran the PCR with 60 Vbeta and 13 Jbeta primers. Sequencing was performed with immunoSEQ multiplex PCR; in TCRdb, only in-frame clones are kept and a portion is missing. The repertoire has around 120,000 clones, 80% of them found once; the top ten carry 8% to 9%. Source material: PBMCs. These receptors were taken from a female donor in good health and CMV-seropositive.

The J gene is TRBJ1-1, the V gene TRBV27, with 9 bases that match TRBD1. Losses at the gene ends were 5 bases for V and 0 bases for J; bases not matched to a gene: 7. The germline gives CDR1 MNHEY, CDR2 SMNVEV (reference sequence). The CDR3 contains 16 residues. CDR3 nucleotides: TGTGCCAGCAGTCCGCGGACAGGGGTCATGAACACTGAAGCTTTCTTT. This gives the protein CASSPRTGVMNTEAFF.

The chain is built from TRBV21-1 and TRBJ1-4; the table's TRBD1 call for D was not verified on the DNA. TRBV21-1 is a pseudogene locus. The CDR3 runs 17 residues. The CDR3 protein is CASSTGVTSAANEKLFF. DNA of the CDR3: TGTGCCAGCAGCACAGGGGTGACGTCGGCCGCTAATGAAAAACTGTTTTTT.

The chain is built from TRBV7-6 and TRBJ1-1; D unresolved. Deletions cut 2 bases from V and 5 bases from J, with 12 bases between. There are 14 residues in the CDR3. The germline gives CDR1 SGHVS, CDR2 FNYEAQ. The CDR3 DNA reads TGTGCCAGCAGCTTATTTGAATCGGGGACTGAAGCTTTCTTT. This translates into CASSLFESGTEAFF.

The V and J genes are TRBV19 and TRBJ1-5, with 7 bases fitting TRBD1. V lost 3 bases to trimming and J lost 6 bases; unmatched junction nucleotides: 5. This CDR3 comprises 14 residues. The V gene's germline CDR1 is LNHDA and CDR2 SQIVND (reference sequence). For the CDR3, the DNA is TGTGCCAGTAGTATCCGGACAGGCGTTCAGCCCCAGCATTTT. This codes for CASSIRTGVQPQHF.

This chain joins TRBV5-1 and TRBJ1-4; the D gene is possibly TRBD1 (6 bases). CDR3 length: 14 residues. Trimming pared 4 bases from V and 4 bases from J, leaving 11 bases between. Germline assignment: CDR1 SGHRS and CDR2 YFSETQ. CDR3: CASSPQGGNEKLFF. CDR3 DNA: TGCGCCAGCAGCCCACAGGGCGGTAATGAAAAACTGTTTTTT.

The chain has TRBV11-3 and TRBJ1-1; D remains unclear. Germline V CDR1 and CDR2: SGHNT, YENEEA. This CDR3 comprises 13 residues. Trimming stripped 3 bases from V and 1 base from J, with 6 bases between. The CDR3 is CASSFGGNTEAFF. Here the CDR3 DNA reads TGTGCCAGCAGCTTCGGTGGGAACACTGAAGCTTTCTTT.

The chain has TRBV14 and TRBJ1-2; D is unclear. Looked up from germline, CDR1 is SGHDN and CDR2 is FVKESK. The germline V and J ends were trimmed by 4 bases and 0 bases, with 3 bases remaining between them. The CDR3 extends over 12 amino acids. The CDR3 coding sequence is TGTGCCAGCAGCCCAGCTAACTATGGCTACACCTTC. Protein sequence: CASSPANYGYTF.

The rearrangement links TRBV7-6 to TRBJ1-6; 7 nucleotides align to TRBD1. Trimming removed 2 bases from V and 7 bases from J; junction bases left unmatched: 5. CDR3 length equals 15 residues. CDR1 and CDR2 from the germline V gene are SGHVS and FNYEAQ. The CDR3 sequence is CASSLSGRGNSPLHF. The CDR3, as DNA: TGTGCCAGCAGCTTATCAGGCAGGGGGAATTCACCCCTCCACTTT.

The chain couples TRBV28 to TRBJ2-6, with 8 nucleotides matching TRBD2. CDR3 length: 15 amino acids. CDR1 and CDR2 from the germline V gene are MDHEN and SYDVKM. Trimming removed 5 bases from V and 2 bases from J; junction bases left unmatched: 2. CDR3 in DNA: TGTGCCAGCAGTGGCGGGGGGCCTGGGGCCAACGTCCTGACTTTC. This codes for CASSGGGPGANVLTF.

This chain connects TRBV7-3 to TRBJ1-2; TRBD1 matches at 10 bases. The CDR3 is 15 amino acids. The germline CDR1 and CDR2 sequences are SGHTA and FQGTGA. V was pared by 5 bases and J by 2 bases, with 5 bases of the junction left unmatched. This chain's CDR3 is CASSTQGQGNYGYTF. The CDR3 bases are TGTGCCAGCAGCACCCAGGGACAGGGGAACTATGGCTACACCTTC.

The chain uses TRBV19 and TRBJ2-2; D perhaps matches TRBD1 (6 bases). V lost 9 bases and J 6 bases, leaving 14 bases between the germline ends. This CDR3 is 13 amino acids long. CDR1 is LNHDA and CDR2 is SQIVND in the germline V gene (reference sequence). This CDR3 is CASLKGDAGELFF. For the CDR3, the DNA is TGTGCCAGCTTGAAGGGGGACGCCGGGGAGCTGTTTTTT.

CDR3 sequence reads: CASSPDRVRNNEQFF. In nucleotides, the CDR3 is TGTGCCAGCAGCCCCGACAGGGTGAGAAACAATGAGCAGTTCTTC. V usage is TRBV6-5 and J usage is TRBJ2-1; TRBD1 aligns across 7 bases. In germline, CDR1 is MNHEY, CDR2 SVGAGI. V lost 6 bases and J lost 5; bases outside the gene matches: 10. CDR3 length: 15 amino acids.

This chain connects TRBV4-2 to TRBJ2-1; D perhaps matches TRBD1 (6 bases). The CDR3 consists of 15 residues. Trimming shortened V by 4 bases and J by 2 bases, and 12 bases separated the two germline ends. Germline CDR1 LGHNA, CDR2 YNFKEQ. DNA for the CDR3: TGTGCCAGCAGCCGGACCAGGGGCCCCTACAATGAGCAGTTCTTC. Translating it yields CASSRTRGPYNEQFF.

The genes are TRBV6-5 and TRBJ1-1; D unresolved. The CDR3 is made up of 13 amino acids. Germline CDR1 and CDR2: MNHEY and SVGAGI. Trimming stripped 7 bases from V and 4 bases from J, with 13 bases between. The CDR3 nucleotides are TGTGCCAGCACCCGAAATCGGGGCACTGAAGCTTTCTTT. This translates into CASTRNRGTEAFF.

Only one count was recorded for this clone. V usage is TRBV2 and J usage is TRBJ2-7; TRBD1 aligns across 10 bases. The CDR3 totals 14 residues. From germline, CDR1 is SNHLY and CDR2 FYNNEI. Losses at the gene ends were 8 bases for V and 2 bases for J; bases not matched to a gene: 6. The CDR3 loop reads CASAPGTGAYEQYF. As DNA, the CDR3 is TGTGCCAGCGCCCCGGGGACAGGGGCCTACGAGCAGTACTTC.

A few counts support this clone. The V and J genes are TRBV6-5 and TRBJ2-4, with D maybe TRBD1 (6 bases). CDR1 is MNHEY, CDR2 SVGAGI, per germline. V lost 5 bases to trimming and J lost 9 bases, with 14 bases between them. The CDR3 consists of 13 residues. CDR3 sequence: CASSVQGMGIQYF. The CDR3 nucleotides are TGTGCCAGCAGTGTACAGGGAATGGGCATTCAGTACTTC.

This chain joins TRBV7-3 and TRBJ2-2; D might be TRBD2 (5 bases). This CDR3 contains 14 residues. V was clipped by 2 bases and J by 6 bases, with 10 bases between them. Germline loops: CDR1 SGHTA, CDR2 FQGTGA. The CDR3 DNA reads TGTGCCAGCAGCTTAGTCCGGGAATCCGGGGAGCTGTTTTTT. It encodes CASSLVRESGELFF.

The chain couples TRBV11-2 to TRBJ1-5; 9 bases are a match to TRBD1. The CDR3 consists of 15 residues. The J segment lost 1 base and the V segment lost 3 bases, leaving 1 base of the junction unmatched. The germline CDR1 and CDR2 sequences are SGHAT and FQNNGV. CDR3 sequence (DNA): TGTGCCAGCAGCTTTGGGACAGGGAGCAATCAGCCCCAGCATTTT. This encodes CASSFGTGSNQPQHF.

This chain's CDR3 is CASSLEARLVNSPLHF. CDR3 coding DNA: TGCGCCAGCAGCCTCGAAGCAAGACTGGTAAATTCACCCCTCCACTTT. This chain joins TRBV5-1 and TRBJ1-6; no clear D. Germline CDR1 reads SGHRS; CDR2 reads YFSETQ. CDR3 length: 16 residues. Between the trimmed V and J ends, which lost 4 bases and 7 bases, there was a span of 18 bases.

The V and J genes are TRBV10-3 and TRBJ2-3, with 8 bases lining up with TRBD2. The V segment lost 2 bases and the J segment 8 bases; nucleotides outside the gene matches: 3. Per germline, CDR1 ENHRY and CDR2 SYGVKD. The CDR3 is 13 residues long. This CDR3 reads CAISERGGGTQYF. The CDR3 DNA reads TGTGCCATCAGTGAGCGGGGGGGCGGTACGCAGTATTTT.

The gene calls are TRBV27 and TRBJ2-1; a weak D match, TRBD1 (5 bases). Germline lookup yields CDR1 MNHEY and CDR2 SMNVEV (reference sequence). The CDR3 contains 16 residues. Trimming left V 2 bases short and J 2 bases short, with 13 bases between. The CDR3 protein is CASSLNTGAPYNEQFF. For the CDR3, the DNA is TGTGCCAGCAGTTTAAATACAGGCGCACCCTACAATGAGCAGTTCTTC.

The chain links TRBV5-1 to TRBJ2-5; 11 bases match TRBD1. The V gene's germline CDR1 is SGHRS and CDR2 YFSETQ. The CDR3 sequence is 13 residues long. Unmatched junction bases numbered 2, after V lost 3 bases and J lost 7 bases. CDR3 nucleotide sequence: TGCGCCAGCAGCTCGGGACAGGGGGGGACCCAGTACTTC. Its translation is CASSSGQGGTQYF.

For the CDR3, the DNA is TGTGCCAGCAGTTTATTGGGCAGGGTTAATTCACCCCTCCACTTT. Its protein is CASSLLGRVNSPLHF. The gene calls are TRBV27 and TRBJ1-6, with D possibly being TRBD1 (5 bases). Germline V gene lookup returns CDR1 MNHEY and CDR2 SMNVEV (reference sequence). The CDR3 runs 15 residues. V was cut by 1 base and J by 6 bases, with 10 bases left in between.